The rows below give T cell receptor beta chains drawn from one sample of a study of blood T cells in healthy people across ages. Each CDR3 protein is one row after TCRdb ran MiXCR on the 5' RACE reads. The table lists some 940,000 distinct CDR3 sequences, under 35% of them singletons. The same data also went into a second study, on T cells of mothers and their children.

Input material: blood. These TCRs come from a woman aged 40 to 50 in good health. CDR3s include the opening cysteine and the closing phenylalanine or tryptophan. The D gene is left open where the match is weak. Where a row states a size, it is once, few, many or the class of an expanded clone; other rows omit it.

J | D | V | size | DNA | CDR3
TRBJ1-2 | . | TRBV7-2 | few | TGTGCCAGCAGCCGGATCGACGGATTCGACTATGGCTACACCTTC | CASSRIDGFDYGYTF
TRBJ2-7 | . | TRBV7-9 | many | TGTGCCAGCAGCACCTACTACGAGCAGTACTTC | CASSTYYEQYF
TRBJ1-1 | . | TRBV12-3/TRBV12-4 | . | TGTGCCAGCAGGAGACGGTCCTCGATGAACACTGAAGCTTTCTTT | CASRRRSSMNTEAFF
TRBJ1-1 | . | TRBV6-5 | many | TGTGCCAGCAGTTACTCGCCCGCCTGGGGGCCGATGAACACTGAAGCTTTCTTT | CASSYSPAWGPMNTEAFF
TRBJ2-7 | . | TRBV5-1 | few | TGCGCCAGCAGCTTAAGACAGTCCTACGGGCAGTACTTC | CASSLRQSYGQYF
TRBJ2-3 | TRBD2 | TRBV7-2 | . | TGTGCCAGCAGCTCGGGACTAGCGGGGGGGGAGGAAGATACGCAGTATTTT | CASSSGLAGGEEDTQYF
TRBJ1-1 | . | TRBV18 | few | TGTGCCAGCTCACCACAGACGCAGAACACTGAAGCTTTCTTT | CASSPQTQNTEAFF
TRBJ1-2 | . | TRBV2 | few | TGTGCCAGCAATTCCCTGAGGGCACGCAACTATGGCTACACCTTC | CASNSLRARNYGYTF
TRBJ2-7 | TRBD1 | TRBV5-1 | many | TGCGCCAGCAGCTTCGGGACAGCGAACTACGAGCAGTACTTC | CASSFGTANYEQYF
TRBJ2-3 | TRBD2 | TRBV29-1 | . | TGCAGCGTCCTACTGGGCGGGGGGGCAGATACGCAGTATTTT | CSVLLGGGADTQYF